The present TCR beta chain was sequenced within a study of technical replicates of blood from a handful of donors. V was clipped by 1 base and J by 0 bases; unmatched bases: 0. This CDR3 spans 14 amino acids. From germline, CDR1 is SQVTM and CDR2 ANQGSEA. The table came from immunoSEQ multiplex PCR; TCRdb's copy has only in-frame clones and leaves some out. Altogether 80,000 to 95,000 clones are present, roughly 96% being singletons, with the ten largest covering around 0.31%. Sequencing was performed on T cells isolated from PBMCs. The TCR comes from a human donor in good health. The chain has TRBV29-1 and TRBJ2-1, with 7 positions matching TRBD1. The CDR3 here is CSVEGQGSYNEQFF. In DNA form, the CDR3 reads TGCAGCGTTGAAGGACAGGGCTCCTACAATGAGCAGTTCTTC.